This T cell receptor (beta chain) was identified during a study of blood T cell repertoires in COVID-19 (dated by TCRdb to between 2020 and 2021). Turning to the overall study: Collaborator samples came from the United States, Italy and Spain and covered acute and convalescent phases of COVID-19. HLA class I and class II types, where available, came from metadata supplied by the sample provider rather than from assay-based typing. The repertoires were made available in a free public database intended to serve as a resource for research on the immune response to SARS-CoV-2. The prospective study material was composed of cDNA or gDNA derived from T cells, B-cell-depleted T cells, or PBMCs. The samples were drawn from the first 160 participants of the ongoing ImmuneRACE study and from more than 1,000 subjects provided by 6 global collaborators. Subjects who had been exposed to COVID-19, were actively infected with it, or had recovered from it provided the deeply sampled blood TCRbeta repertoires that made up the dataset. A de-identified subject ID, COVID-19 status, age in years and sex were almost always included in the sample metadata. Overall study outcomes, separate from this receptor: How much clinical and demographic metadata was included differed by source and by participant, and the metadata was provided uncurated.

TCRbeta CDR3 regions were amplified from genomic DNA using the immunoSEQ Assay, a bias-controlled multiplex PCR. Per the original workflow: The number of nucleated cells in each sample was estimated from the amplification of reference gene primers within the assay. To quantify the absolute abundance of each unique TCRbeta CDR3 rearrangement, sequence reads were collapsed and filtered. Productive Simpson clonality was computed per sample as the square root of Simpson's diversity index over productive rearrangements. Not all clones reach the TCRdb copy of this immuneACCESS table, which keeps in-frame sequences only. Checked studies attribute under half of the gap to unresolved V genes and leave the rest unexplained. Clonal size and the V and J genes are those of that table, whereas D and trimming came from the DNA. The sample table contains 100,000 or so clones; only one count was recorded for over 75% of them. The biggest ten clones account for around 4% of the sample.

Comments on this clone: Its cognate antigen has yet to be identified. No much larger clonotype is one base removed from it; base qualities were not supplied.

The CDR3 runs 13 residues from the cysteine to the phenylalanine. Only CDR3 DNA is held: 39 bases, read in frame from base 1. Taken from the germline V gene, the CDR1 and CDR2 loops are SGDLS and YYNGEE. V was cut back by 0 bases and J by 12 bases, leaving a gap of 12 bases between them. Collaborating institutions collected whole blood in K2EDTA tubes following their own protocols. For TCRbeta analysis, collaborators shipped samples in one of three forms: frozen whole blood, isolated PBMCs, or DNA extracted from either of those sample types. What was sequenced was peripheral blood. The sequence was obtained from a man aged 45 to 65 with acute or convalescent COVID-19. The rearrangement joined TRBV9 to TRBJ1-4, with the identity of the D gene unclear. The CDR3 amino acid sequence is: CASSVGGQGELFF. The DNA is TGTGCCAGCAGCGTAGGAGGGCAAGGAGAACTGTTTTTT. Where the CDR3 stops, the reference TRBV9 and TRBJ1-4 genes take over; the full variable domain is DSGVTQTPKHLITATGQRVTLRCSPRSGDLSVYWYQQSLDQGLQFLIQYYNGEERAKGNILERFSAQQFPDLHSELNLSSLELGDSALYFCASSVGGQGELFFGSGTQLSVL.